Listed below are T cell receptor beta chains from one sample, sequenced in a study of T cells in Graves' hyperthyroidism and ophthalmopathy. MiXCR was run by TCRdb on the multiplex PCR reads, yielding one entry per CDR3 protein. The data contain approximately 520,000 distinct CDR3 sequences, less than 25% of them singletons. Sample: blood. The receptors stem from a woman aged 25 to 45 with Graves' ophthalmopathy. CDR3s include the opening cysteine and the closing phenylalanine or tryptophan. The D gene is left open where the match is weak. Only some rows state a clone size, as once, few, many or a class for expanded clones.

d_gene: TRBD1
abundance: -
j_gene: TRBJ2-7
v_gene: TRBV7-8
CDR3nt: TGTGCCAGCAGCTTTGGCCGGGGACAGGGCTCCTACGAGCAGTACTTC
CDR3aa: CASSFGRGQGSYEQYF

d_gene: TRBD1
abundance: many
j_gene: TRBJ2-7
v_gene: TRBV12-3/TRBV12-4
CDR3nt: TGTGCCAGCAGCCTCCGGACAGGGGCTTACGAGCAGTACTTC
CDR3aa: CASSLRTGAYEQYF

d_gene: TRBD1
abundance: -
j_gene: TRBJ2-7
v_gene: TRBV15
CDR3nt: TGTGCCACCAGCAGAGATCCGGGCAGGGGGTACGAGCAGTACTTC
CDR3aa: CATSRDPGRGYEQYF

d_gene: -
abundance: many
j_gene: TRBJ1-1
v_gene: TRBV6-2/TRBV6-3
CDR3nt: TGTGCCAGCAGTCCCCACCTCCCCAGCCAGGGCATCGTGAACACTGAAGCTTTCTTT
CDR3aa: CASSPHLPSQGIVNTEAFF

d_gene: -
abundance: many
j_gene: TRBJ1-2
v_gene: TRBV10-3
CDR3nt: TGTGCCATCACCCCAACCGGGCCTGCTAACTATGGCTACACCTTC
CDR3aa: CAITPTGPANYGYTF

d_gene: -
abundance: -
j_gene: TRBJ2-5
v_gene: TRBV12-3/TRBV12-4
CDR3nt: TGTGCCAGCAGTTTCTCAGAGGAGCAAGAGACCCAGTACTTC
CDR3aa: CASSFSEEQETQYF

d_gene: TRBD2
abundance: many
j_gene: TRBJ2-5
v_gene: TRBV7-2
CDR3nt: TGTGCCAGCAGCTTAGCGCAGTCGGGGGGTCTCCAGACCCAGTACTTC
CDR3aa: CASSLAQSGGLQTQYF

d_gene: -
abundance: many
j_gene: TRBJ1-3
v_gene: TRBV29-1
CDR3nt: TGCAGCGTTGCGGGGGACGCGGGGGACTCTGGAAACACCATATATTTT
CDR3aa: CSVAGDAGDSGNTIYF

d_gene: -
abundance: many
j_gene: TRBJ1-3
v_gene: TRBV6-5
CDR3nt: TGTGCCAGCAGTTACTCGAACGCCCTAGGTTCTGGAAACACCATATATTTT
CDR3aa: CASSYSNALGSGNTIYF

d_gene: TRBD1
abundance: many
j_gene: TRBJ1-1
v_gene: TRBV6-5
CDR3nt: TGTGCCAGCAGTTACCCAACACAGGGGCGGGGCACTGAAGCTTTCTTT
CDR3aa: CASSYPTQGRGTEAFF

d_gene: -
abundance: -
j_gene: TRBJ2-3
v_gene: TRBV6-1
CDR3nt: TGTGCCAGCAGTGAGACTGTACTAGATGCAGATACGCAGTATTTT
CDR3aa: CASSETVLDADTQYF

d_gene: TRBD2
abundance: many
j_gene: TRBJ2-2
v_gene: TRBV20-1
CDR3nt: TGCAGTGCTAGAGATGAGCGGGGGAACACCGGGGAGCTGTTTTTT
CDR3aa: CSARDERGNTGELFF

d_gene: TRBD1
abundance: many
j_gene: TRBJ1-2
v_gene: TRBV19
CDR3nt: TGTGCCAGTAGTACCCAGGGGGTCGACTATGGCTACACCTTC
CDR3aa: CASSTQGVDYGYTF

d_gene: -
abundance: many
j_gene: TRBJ2-2
v_gene: TRBV2
CDR3nt: TGTGCCAGCAGTGTACAGTCCCATAAGGACACCGGGGAGCTGTTTTTT
CDR3aa: CASSVQSHKDTGELFF

d_gene: -
abundance: many
j_gene: TRBJ1-1
v_gene: TRBV5-1
CDR3nt: TGCGCCAGCACACCGGGATCAGCGAACACTGAAGCTTTCTTT
CDR3aa: CASTPGSANTEAFF

d_gene: -
abundance: -
j_gene: TRBJ2-7
v_gene: TRBV20-1
CDR3nt: TGCAGTGCTAGAGGGGGCTCCCGGTACGAGCAGTACTTC
CDR3aa: CSARGGSRYEQYF

d_gene: -
abundance: -
j_gene: TRBJ1-1
v_gene: TRBV19
CDR3nt: TGTGCCAGTAGTACATCCGGGACACCGAACACTGAAGCTTTCTTT
CDR3aa: CASSTSGTPNTEAFF

d_gene: -
abundance: many
j_gene: TRBJ2-7
v_gene: TRBV7-9
CDR3nt: TGTGCCAGCAGCTTAGGAGCACAGGGTCGCGACGAGCAGTACTTC
CDR3aa: CASSLGAQGRDEQYF

d_gene: -
abundance: -
j_gene: TRBJ1-3
v_gene: TRBV13
CDR3nt: TGTGCCAGCACGATGACGATCTCTGGAAACACCATATATTTT
CDR3aa: CASTMTISGNTIYF

d_gene: -
abundance: many
j_gene: TRBJ2-7
v_gene: TRBV6-5
CDR3nt: TGTGCCAGCAGTTACTCGAATAGGGTGAAAGGCTCCTACGAGCAGTACTTC
CDR3aa: CASSYSNRVKGSYEQYF

d_gene: TRBD2
abundance: many
j_gene: TRBJ2-5
v_gene: TRBV7-2
CDR3nt: TGTGCCAGCAGTGCAGGACTAGCGGGGGTCTCGTACCAAGAGACCCAGTACTTC
CDR3aa: CASSAGLAGVSYQETQYF

d_gene: -
abundance: -
j_gene: TRBJ1-1
v_gene: TRBV12-3/TRBV12-4
CDR3nt: TGTGCCAGCAGTTCATGGGGGGGCTCTGAAGCTTTCTTT
CDR3aa: CASSSWGGSEAFF

d_gene: -
abundance: -
j_gene: TRBJ1-4
v_gene: TRBV2
CDR3nt: TGTGCCAGCTTGCGAGCTCTCCCCCGGGGTTATGAAAAACTGTTTTTT
CDR3aa: CASLRALPRGYEKLFF

d_gene: TRBD1
abundance: -
j_gene: TRBJ1-1
v_gene: TRBV6-1
CDR3nt: TGTGCCAGCAGTGTACGACAGGGTAATGAAGCTTTCTTT
CDR3aa: CASSVRQGNEAFF

d_gene: -
abundance: -
j_gene: TRBJ1-2
v_gene: TRBV9
CDR3nt: TGTGCCAGCAGCGTAGGAGTAGGGGTTTCGGATGGCTACACCTTC
CDR3aa: CASSVGVGVSDGYTF

d_gene: TRBD1
abundance: -
j_gene: TRBJ2-2
v_gene: TRBV24-1
CDR3nt: TGTGCCACCAGTGATCCCCCGGGACAGGGGAACACCGGGGAGCTGTTTTTT
CDR3aa: CATSDPPGQGNTGELFF

d_gene: -
abundance: many
j_gene: TRBJ1-2
v_gene: TRBV20-1
CDR3nt: TGCAGTGCTAGAGCCGGGACTTCCGGCTACACCTTC
CDR3aa: CSARAGTSGYTF

d_gene: -
abundance: -
j_gene: TRBJ2-3
v_gene: TRBV6-2/TRBV6-3
CDR3nt: TGTGCCAGCAGTTACTTTTCTACCACAGATACGCAGTATTTT
CDR3aa: CASSYFSTTDTQYF

d_gene: -
abundance: many
j_gene: TRBJ1-5
v_gene: TRBV7-6
CDR3nt: TGTGCCAGCAGCTTAGTACAGCCATCCAATCAGCCCCAGCATTTT
CDR3aa: CASSLVQPSNQPQHF

d_gene: TRBD1
abundance: many
j_gene: TRBJ2-2
v_gene: TRBV20-1
CDR3nt: TGCAGTGCTTCGGGACAGGGGAACACCGGGGAGCTGTTTTTT
CDR3aa: CSASGQGNTGELFF

d_gene: TRBD1
abundance: many
j_gene: TRBJ1-1
v_gene: TRBV5-5
CDR3nt: TGTGCCAGCACCGTGGACAGGCAGGCCACTGAAGCTTTCTTT
CDR3aa: CASTVDRQATEAFF

d_gene: -
abundance: few
j_gene: TRBJ1-5
v_gene: TRBV3-1
CDR3nt: TGTGCCAGCAGCCCTGGGAGCTTCTGGGCCCAGCATTTT
CDR3aa: CASSPGSFWAQHF

d_gene: TRBD1
abundance: few
j_gene: TRBJ1-1
v_gene: TRBV5-1
CDR3nt: TGCGCCAGCAGCTTGAAGACAGGGCCCACTGAAGCTTTCTTT
CDR3aa: CASSLKTGPTEAFF

d_gene: TRBD1
abundance: -
j_gene: TRBJ2-7
v_gene: TRBV6-1
CDR3nt: TGTGCCAGCAGTGAATTCGACAGGGTCTACGAGCAGTACTTC
CDR3aa: CASSEFDRVYEQYF

d_gene: -
abundance: many
j_gene: TRBJ2-2
v_gene: TRBV27
CDR3nt: TGTGCCAGCGCCTTGTCCTCGAACACCGGGGAGCTGTTTTTT
CDR3aa: CASALSSNTGELFF

d_gene: -
abundance: -
j_gene: TRBJ1-5
v_gene: TRBV12-3/TRBV12-4
CDR3nt: TGTGCCAGCAGTTATTCCTTAAGACCCCAGCATTTT
CDR3aa: CASSYSLRPQHF

d_gene: -
abundance: many
j_gene: TRBJ2-3
v_gene: TRBV5-1
CDR3nt: TGCGCCAGCAGCCTTGACCGTATTAGCACAGATACGCAGTATTTT
CDR3aa: CASSLDRISTDTQYF

d_gene: TRBD1
abundance: -
j_gene: TRBJ1-2
v_gene: TRBV10-3
CDR3nt: TGTGCCATCAGTGGGCCGACAGGGAACTATGGCTACACCTTC
CDR3aa: CAISGPTGNYGYTF

d_gene: -
abundance: many
j_gene: TRBJ1-1
v_gene: TRBV7-2
CDR3nt: TGTGCCAGCAGCTTCGTGGGAGGCGACACTGAAGCTTTCTTT
CDR3aa: CASSFVGGDTEAFF

d_gene: -
abundance: -
j_gene: TRBJ2-7
v_gene: TRBV30
CDR3nt: TGTGCCTGGAGTGTGCGGTACAGCTCCTACGAGCAGTACTTC
CDR3aa: CAWSVRYSSYEQYF

d_gene: -
abundance: many
j_gene: TRBJ1-1
v_gene: TRBV6-1
CDR3nt: TGTGCCAGCAGTGGACAGCCCAACACTGAAGCTTTCTTT
CDR3aa: CASSGQPNTEAFF

d_gene: -
abundance: many
j_gene: TRBJ1-2
v_gene: TRBV6-2/TRBV6-3
CDR3nt: TGTGCCAGCAGTCCCCGGCGGCCTACCTATGGCTACACCTTC
CDR3aa: CASSPRRPTYGYTF

d_gene: TRBD2
abundance: few
j_gene: TRBJ2-2
v_gene: TRBV29-1
CDR3nt: TGCAGCGGTATAGCGGGGGGGCTGGGAACCGGGGAGCTGTTTTTT
CDR3aa: CSGIAGGLGTGELFF

d_gene: -
abundance: many
j_gene: TRBJ2-7
v_gene: TRBV5-1
CDR3nt: TGCGCCAGCAGCTTGGGATGGCCGGGTAACGAGCAGTACTTC
CDR3aa: CASSLGWPGNEQYF

d_gene: TRBD1
abundance: many
j_gene: TRBJ1-1
v_gene: TRBV29-1
CDR3nt: TGCAGCGTTGTGAGGGACAGTTTGTTGAACACTGAAGCTTTCTTT
CDR3aa: CSVVRDSLLNTEAFF

d_gene: TRBD1
abundance: -
j_gene: TRBJ1-2
v_gene: TRBV28
CDR3nt: TGTGCCAGCAAGCCGGGACAGGGGGCAAATGGCTACACCTTC
CDR3aa: CASKPGQGANGYTF